This T cell receptor beta chain appears in the sequencing data of a study of blood T cell repertoires in COVID-19. Study background: In each case, the material was cDNA or gDNA derived from T cells, B-cell-depleted T cells, or PBMCs.

Trimming removed 6 bases from V and 3 bases from J, with 12 bases in between. CDR3 length: 13 amino acids. Germline CDR1 is MRHNA and CDR2 is SNTAGT. Assay: immunoSEQ multiplex PCR; the TCRdb copy retains only in-frame clones and omits some. The sample shows around 260,000 clones, 88% of them seen only once. The receptor's source is a man between 60 and 70 years old who had recovered from COVID-19. Sample: peripheral blood. The V gene is TRBV6-4, the J gene TRBJ2-7; the D gene is possibly TRBD2 (6 bases). The CDR3 spells CASRKVEGYEQYF. In nucleotides, the CDR3 is TGTGCCAGCAGAAAGGTGGAGGGCTACGAGCAGTACTTC.